This T cell receptor (beta chain) was found in a study of blood T cell repertoires in COVID-19. V lost 8 bases and J lost 3; bases outside the gene matches: 3. CDR3 length: 13 residues. CDR1 and CDR2 (germline): LNHDA, SQIVND (reference sequence). Original methodology: Researchers report that nucleated cell counts were estimated from reference gene primer amplification. Only in-frame clones appear in the TCRdb table, and some are missing; sequencing was by immunoSEQ multiplex PCR. V, J and clone size derive from that table, while D and trimming were established from the DNA sequence. Of 200,000 or so clones in the sample, roughly 81% are singletons; the top ten hold 9.5% to 15%.

The sequenced sample consisted of peripheral blood. The clonotype originates from a woman of 80 years or more with COVID-19, enrolled during active disease. The chain links TRBV19 to TRBJ2-2, with TRBD2 identical over 7 bases. The DNA for the CDR3 is TGTGCCAGTGCACGGGGGGACACCGGGGAGCTGTTTTTT. Its protein is CASARGDTGELFF.